One and the same sample provided the 25 T cell receptor beta chains below, sequenced in a study of cytomegalovirus exposure and HLA in healthy donors. The study ran its PCR with 60 Vbeta and 13 Jbeta primers. Measured with immunoSEQ multiplex PCR; TCRdb has only the in-frame clones, and not every one. The sample data list 68,000 or so clones. The sample consisted of PBMCs. The receptor source for this set is a boy younger than 18 in good health and CMV-seronegative.

The V and J genes are TRBV7-2 and TRBJ2-5; no firm D call. CDR1 and CDR2 (germline): SGHTA, FQGNSA. V gave up 4 bases and J gave up 5 bases, with 5 bases separating them. This CDR3 spans 11 amino acids. This CDR3 reads CASSSGETQYF. The CDR3 nucleotides are TGTGCCAGCAGCTCCGGGGAGACCCAGTACTTC.

The J gene is TRBJ2-4, the V gene TRBV5-4; unclear D gene. Trimming removed 0 bases at V and 0 bases at J, with 7 bases between. From germline, CDR1 is SGHNT and CDR2 YYREEE (reference sequence). The CDR3 contains 15 residues. The CDR3 region has the DNA TGTGCCAGCAGCTTGGGCGGCCTAGCCAAAAACATTCAGTACTTC. Protein product: CASSLGGLAKNIQYF.

The chain has TRBV25-1 and TRBJ1-3; no reliable D call. Trimming removed 3 bases from V and 8 bases from J, with 14 bases in between. This CDR3 is 14 amino acids long. CDR1 and CDR2 from the germline V gene are MGHDK and SYGVNS. The CDR3 DNA sequence: TGTGCCAGCAGTGATCCCACGAAGTCGGACACCATATATTTT. It is translated as CASSDPTKSDTIYF.

The chain recombines TRBV2 with TRBJ2-1; D possibly corresponds to TRBD2 (6 bases). Germline V gene lookup returns CDR1 SNHLY and CDR2 FYNNEI. Trimming cost V 10 bases and J 3 bases, with 19 bases left between them. CDR3 size: 15 residues. This CDR3 is CATQRTEGGYNEQFF. The DNA for the CDR3 is TGTGCCACCCAAAGGACGGAGGGCGGCTACAATGAGCAGTTCTTC.

The chain recombines TRBV2 with TRBJ1-5, with TRBD1 as a possible D gene (5 bases). CDR3 length equals 15 residues. The germline V gene has CDR1 SNHLY and CDR2 FYNNEI. Trimming removed 2 bases at V and 6 bases at J, with 14 bases between. In DNA, the CDR3 is TGTGCCAGCAGTGAAAACAGGCCCAAGGGTCAGCCCCAGCATTTT. Its translation is CASSENRPKGQPQHF.

The gene calls are TRBV5-1 and TRBJ2-1; weak D call: TRBD1 (6 bases). Germline lookup yields CDR1 SGHRS and CDR2 YFSETQ. CDR3 length equals 16 residues. Trimming took off 4 bases at V and 5 bases at J, with 19 bases between the two ends. The CDR3 region is CASSPVISGGNNEQFF. As DNA, the CDR3 is TGCGCCAGCAGCCCGGTTATCAGTGGGGGCAACAATGAGCAGTTCTTC.

The rearrangement uses TRBV6-1 and TRBJ1-5; D is ambiguous. CDR3 length equals 14 residues. The V gene lost 3 bases and the J gene lost 4 bases, with 10 bases spanning the gap. CDR1 MNHNS and CDR2 SASEGT come from the germline V gene. The chain's CDR3 is CASSEYRGNQPQHF. The CDR3 bases are TGTGCCAGCAGTGAGTACCGAGGGAATCAGCCCCAGCATTTT.

V gene TRBV27 combines with J gene TRBJ2-4; 8 bases match TRBD2. Germline CDR1 reads MNHEY; CDR2 reads SMNVEV (reference sequence). CDR3 length equals 14 residues. V gave up 5 bases and J gave up 6 bases; unmatched junction bases: 6. The CDR3 DNA is TGTGCCAGCAGTCTACTAAGCGGGAGAAACATTCAGTACTTC. Protein: CASSLLSGRNIQYF.

The chain couples TRBV6-5 to TRBJ2-3, with 13 positions matching TRBD2. CDR3 length: 16 amino acids. V shed 4 bases, J shed 7 bases, and the junction held 8 bases outside the gene matches. The germline V gene has CDR1 MNHEY and CDR2 SVGAGI. CDR3 nucleotide sequence: TGTGCCAGCAGTTTGACTAGCGGGGGGAGGACGAATACGCAGTATTTT. Encoded protein: CASSLTSGGRTNTQYF.

The J gene is TRBJ2-1, the V gene TRBV7-3, with D tentatively TRBD2 (6 bases). Germline V gene data show CDR1 as SGHTA and CDR2 as FQGTGA. The V and J ends lost 5 bases and 7 bases respectively, with 18 bases between them. The CDR3 totals 15 residues. This CDR3 reads CASSREPQRGNEQFF. CDR3 in DNA: TGTGCCAGCAGCCGAGAGCCCCAACGGGGGAATGAGCAGTTCTTC.

For this clone: The same CDR3 is also encoded by other DNA sequences in this sample. The CDR3 protein is CASSSSGQIYGYTF. CDR3 nucleotides: TGTGCCAGCAGTTCATCTGGACAGATCTATGGCTACACCTTC. This chain uses TRBV6-5 with TRBJ1-2, with D perhaps matching TRBD1 (6 bases). Germline values: CDR1 MNHEY, CDR2 SVGAGI. The V and J ends lost 4 bases and 4 bases respectively, with 13 bases between them. This CDR3 is built from 14 residues.

J is TRBJ1-5 and V is TRBV6-1; D may be TRBD1 (5 bases). CDR1 and CDR2 (germline): MNHNS, SASEGT. Trimming removed 6 bases at V and 1 base at J, with 10 bases between. The CDR3 is made up of 14 amino acids. CDR3 bases: TGTGCCAGCAGATTTGGGGGGAGCAATCAGCCCCAGCATTTT. Translation gives CASRFGGSNQPQHF.

V and J are TRBV7-6 and TRBJ2-3; 9 bases are shared with TRBD2. Germline V gene data show CDR1 as SGHVS and CDR2 as FNYEAQ. V shed 1 base, J shed 8 bases, and the junction held 10 bases outside the gene matches. This CDR3 comprises 16 residues. CDR3 nucleotides: TGTGCCAGCAGCTTAGATGCTAGCGGGATAATAGGTACGCAGTATTTT. It codes for CASSLDASGIIGTQYF.

This chain connects TRBV6-5 to TRBJ1-4; D gene ambiguous. Germline loops: CDR1 MNHEY, CDR2 SVGAGI. Trimming pared 8 bases from V and 8 bases from J, leaving 15 bases between. The CDR3 is made up of 13 amino acids. For the CDR3, the DNA is TGTGCCAGCGGAGTATCTTCTTGGGAAAAACTGTTTTTT. Its protein is CASGVSSWEKLFF.

The genes are TRBV6-1 and TRBJ2-3; 10 bases match TRBD1. The CDR3 is 14 amino acids. J gave up 3 bases and V 9 bases, and 6 bases lay outside the gene matches. CDR1 and CDR2 from the germline V gene are MNHNS and SASEGT. CDR3: CASTPGQGTDTQYF. For the CDR3, the DNA is TGTGCCAGTACACCGGGACAGGGGACAGATACGCAGTATTTT.

This chain connects TRBV18 to TRBJ2-5; 10 bases align to TRBD2. The CDR3 runs to 14 residues. J gave up 0 bases and V 6 bases, and 1 base lay outside the gene matches. CDR1 KGHSH and CDR2 LQKENI come from the germline V gene. CDR3 region: CASSTSGDQETQYF. The CDR3 DNA reads as TGTGCCAGCTCCACTAGCGGGGACCAAGAGACCCAGTACTTC.

The rearrangement joins TRBV30 to TRBJ2-6; no clear D gene. CDR1 is GTSNPN and CDR2 is SVGIG in the germline V gene (reference sequence). The CDR3 is 14 amino acids. V was clipped by 2 bases and J by 2 bases, with 7 bases between them. The CDR3, as DNA: TGTGCCTGGAGTCTGCTAGCTGGGGCCAACGTCCTGACTTTC. Protein sequence: CAWSLLAGANVLTF.

The chain links TRBV6-6 to TRBJ1-4, with 11 positions matching TRBD1. The CDR3 consists of 14 residues. The V segment lost 4 bases and the J segment 10 bases; nucleotides outside the gene matches: 5. CDR1 MNHNY and CDR2 SVGAGI come from the germline V gene (reference sequence). In DNA, the CDR3 is TGTGCCAGCAGTTCCCGGGACAGGGGGGGAAAACTGTTTTTT. Its translation: CASSSRDRGGKLFF.

V and J are TRBV7-3 and TRBJ2-2, with 8 bases fitting TRBD2. V dropped 5 bases and J dropped 4; count of bases not matched to a gene: 6. The V gene's germline CDR1 is SGHTA and CDR2 FQGTGA. The CDR3 has 15 residues. The CDR3 bases are TGTGCCAGCAGCCCCACGGGAGGGCGCACCGGGGAGCTGTTTTTT. As protein: CASSPTGGRTGELFF. Looking up the rest from reference TRBV7-3 and TRBJ2-2 gives the full variable domain: GAGVSQTPSNKVTEKGKYVELRCDPISGHTALYWYRQSLGQGPEFLIYFQGTGAADDSGLPNDRFFAVRPEGSVSTLKIQRTERGDSAVYLCASSPTGGRTGELFFGEGSRLTVL.

On this clone: Other DNA sequences within the sample encode an identical CDR3. The DNA of the CDR3 is TGTGCCTGGAGGGGACAGGGGGGAAATCAGCCCCAGCATTTT. Amino acid sequence: CAWRGQGGNQPQHF. The V gene is TRBV30, the J gene TRBJ1-5, with 11 nucleotides matching TRBD1. The CDR3 consists of 14 residues. Germline CDR1 reads GTSNPN; CDR2 reads SVGIG (reference sequence). Trimming cost V 3 bases and J 4 bases; bases outside gene matches: 2.

The rearrangement uses TRBV13 and TRBJ2-7, with TRBD1 as a possible D gene (6 bases). Germline loops: CDR1 PRHDT, CDR2 FYEKMQ (reference sequence). CDR3 length equals 13 residues. V was pared by 5 bases and J by 3 bases, with 11 bases between. The CDR3 DNA sequence: TGTGCCAGCAGCCGAGGGGGTGACTACGAGCAGTACTTC. Protein sequence: CASSRGGDYEQYF.

The genes are TRBV7-9 and TRBJ1-4; weak D call: TRBD1 (6 bases). The CDR3 has 15 residues. Trimming cost V 4 bases and J 8 bases, with 17 bases left between them. CDR1 is SEHNR and CDR2 is FQNEAQ in the germline V gene (reference sequence). CDR3 sequence reads: CASSSSGEEGEKLFF. CDR3 bases: TGTGCCAGCAGCTCGTCAGGGGAAGAGGGAGAAAAACTGTTTTTT.

The gene calls are TRBV30 and TRBJ2-7; possible D gene TRBD2, 7 bases. This CDR3 contains 13 residues. Germline values: CDR1 GTSNPN, CDR2 SVGIG (reference sequence). Trimming took 5 bases from V and 9 from J, leaving 20 bases between them. CDR3 sequence: CAWGGGPRGVQYF. The CDR3 nucleotides read TGTGCCTGGGGCGGGGGCCCGCGCGGGGTGCAGTACTTC.

The V call is TRBV5-1, the J call TRBJ2-2; 8 nucleotides match TRBD2. CDR1 is SGHRS, CDR2 YFSETQ, per germline. The trim removed 0 bases at V and 9 bases at J, leaving 7 bases unmatched. The CDR3 extends over 15 amino acids. CDR3 sequence: CASSLAEREFRELFF. The CDR3 nucleotides read TGCGCCAGCAGCTTGGCCGAGCGGGAGTTCAGGGAGCTGTTTTTT.

The chain combines TRBV30 with TRBJ1-5; 7 nucleotides line up with TRBD1. In germline, CDR1 is GTSNPN, CDR2 SVGIG (reference sequence). The CDR3 spans 16 residues. With 2 bases clipped from V and 3 bases from J, the junction kept 10 bases outside the gene matches. The CDR3 is CAWSPYRGINNQPQHF. CDR3 bases: TGTGCCTGGAGTCCCTACAGGGGAATAAACAATCAGCCCCAGCATTTT.